This TCR beta chain appears in the sequencing data of a study of T cell responses to AZD1222 COVID-19 vaccine. The protocol was immunoSEQ multiplex PCR, while the TCRdb copy is restricted to in-frame clones and leaves out a portion. Seen here are about 170,000 clones, around nine tenths observed once, and the top ten hold approximately 1.6%. Comment on this clone: The antigen is not known.

Study conclusions and caveats: Spike-specific TCR breadth and depth were elevated following two AZD1222 doses. Unmutated variant regions are reportedly targeted by nearly half of spike-specific TCRs. A mostly white British donor set with more females was recruited, and clonal diversity was possibly underestimated. Repertoires were sampled only after the peak T cell response.

V dropped 5 bases and J dropped 1 base, with 9 bases sitting between them. The CDR3 sequence is 13 residues long. Germline assignment: CDR1 SEHNR and CDR2 FQNEAQ (reference sequence). This sequence originates from an adult in good health. The sequencing used peripheral blood, collected on day 0 of AZD1222 vaccination. The rearrangement uses TRBV7-9 and TRBJ2-7, with unresolved D. The CDR3 is CASSLSGSYEQYF. The CDR3 nucleotides are TGTGCCAGCAGCCTAAGTGGGTCCTACGAGCAGTACTTC. Filled out from reference TRBV7-9 and TRBJ2-7, the complete variable domain reads DTGVSQNPRHKITKRGQNVTFRCDPISEHNRLYWYRQTLGQGPEFLTYFQNEAQLEKSRLLSDRFSAERPKGSFSTLEIQRTEQGDSAMYLCASSLSGSYEQYFGPGTRLTVT.